The 17 T cell receptor beta chains reported below all come from one sample, sequenced in a study of kidney transplant recipient with SARS-CoV-2 infection (dated by TCRdb to 2020 to 2023). Sequencing instrument: Illumina MiSeq. The public sequencing data were trimmed at Q25 with fastp and processed into clonotypes with MiXCR by TCRdb, which kept only in-frame beta chains. When rows share a CDR3 protein, they turn into one entry using the most common DNA and genes. Counted in this sample were 200,000 to 300,000 distinct CDR3 sequences; 29% of them appeared once. The leading ten clones occupy around 6.8% of the sample. The sample's time point label is to be understood as: pre-pandemic baseline sample and day 111 after first positive SARS-CoV-2 test. This sample comprised a blood sample, obtained at baseline and on roughly day 110 from a kidney transplant recipient. Receptor source: a male patient aged 30 to 40 who had COVID-19 and was a kidney transplant recipient. A transplant means some T cells may be of graft donor rather than patient origin.

Notes on this clonotype: A read error is possible here, since a much larger clone lies one base away. The rearrangement links TRBV24-1 to TRBJ2-2; D remains ambiguous. Per the germline V gene, CDR1 is KGHDR and CDR2 is SFDVKD. The CDR3 spans 16 residues. The CDR3 spells CATSDLFGENTRELFF. The CDR3 DNA reads as TGTGCCACCAGTGATTTGTTCGGAGAGAACACCAGGGAGCTGTTTTTT.

This clonotype was recorded at least ten times. V usage is TRBV12-3 or TRBV12-4 and J usage is TRBJ1-2; D unresolved. The CDR3 has 17 amino acids. V gave up 5 bases and J gave up 4 bases, with 23 bases separating them. The CDR3 loop reads CASSANRTAGKTYGYTF. Written as DNA, the CDR3 is TGTGCCAGCAGTGCCAACCGCACAGCAGGAAAGACCTATGGCTACACCTTC.

As regards this clonotype: A much bigger clone sits one base away, suggesting this may be a read error. The V call is TRBV9, the J call TRBJ1-2; no clear D gene. The ends were cut back, 7 bases at V and 4 bases at J, with 23 bases in the middle. Germline CDR1 reads SGDLS; CDR2 reads YYNGEE. This CDR3 has 16 amino acids. The CDR3 here is CASVMLYSRKTYGYTF. For the CDR3, the DNA is TGTGCCAGCGTAATGTTGTACTCAAGAAAGACCTATGGCTACACCTTC.

This clonotype came up a few times. The rearrangement uses TRBV5-1 and TRBJ2-1; 7 bases fit TRBD2. The length of the CDR3 is 17 residues. Germline CDR1 and CDR2: SGHRS and YFSETQ. Trimming cost V 1 base and J 5 bases; bases outside gene matches: 12. CDR3 sequence: CASSLWGGSSQNNEQFF. Written as DNA, the CDR3 is TGCGCCAGCAGCTTGTGGGGCGGGAGCTCCCAAAACAATGAGCAGTTCTTC. The full variable domain, rest sourced from reference TRBV5-1 and TRBJ2-1, is KAGVTQTPRYLIKTRGQQVTLSCSPISGHRSVSWYQQTPGQGLQFLFEYFSETQRNKGNFPGRFSGRQFSNSRSEMNVSTLELGDSALYLCASSLWGGSSQNNEQFFGPGTRLTVL.

This clonotype was seen many times. In DNA form, the CDR3 reads TGTGCCAGCAGTTGGAGCCACTGCATCGGAAAGACCTATGGCTACACCTTC. Translating gives CASSWSHCIGKTYGYTF. This chain joins TRBV6-2 or TRBV6-3 and TRBJ1-2; D unclear. This CDR3 is built from 17 residues. Germline V gives CDR1 MNHEY, CDR2 SVGEGT. V was clipped by 4 bases and J by 4 bases, with 22 bases between them.

Many counts were recorded for this clonotype. The chain joins TRBV13 to TRBJ2-7; D call uncertain. Germline-derived CDR1 and CDR2 are PRHDT and FYEKMQ (reference sequence). Trimming took 1 base from V and 2 from J, leaving 15 bases between them. CDR3 size: 16 residues. CDR3 nucleotides: TGTGCCAGCAGCTTAGTTGTTAGCCCGGGCCCCTACGAGCAGTACTTC. Protein product: CASSLVVSPGPYEQYF.

This clonotype has only a few counts. This chain uses TRBV27 with TRBJ1-1, with a tentative D call TRBD1 (5 bases). Germline V gene lookup returns CDR1 MNHEY and CDR2 SMNVEV (reference sequence). V was cut by 6 bases and J by 3 bases, with 11 bases left in between. The CDR3 runs 13 residues. CDR3: CASRRGGDTEAFF. The CDR3 DNA reads TGTGCCAGCAGACGAGGAGGGGACACTGAAGCTTTCTTT.

Comments on this clonotype: This may arise from a read error, as a much more abundant clone is one base away. The chain is built from TRBV29-1 and TRBJ1-1; D not certain. CDR1 and CDR2 (germline): SQVTM, ANQGSEA. The CDR3 covers 13 residues. V shed 0 bases and J shed 8 bases, with 13 bases lying between them. The CDR3 loop reads CSVEEEGGSEAFF. In nucleotides, the CDR3 is TGCAGCGTTGAAGAGGAGGGCGGATCCGAAGCTTTCTTT.

With regard to this clonotype: Given a much more abundant clone one base away, this may be a read error. J is TRBJ1-4 and V is TRBV20-1, with 9 bases fitting TRBD1. V dropped 3 bases and J dropped 7; count of bases not matched to a gene: 6. Germline CDR1 is DFQATT and CDR2 is SNEGSKA (reference sequence). The length of the CDR3 is 14 residues. In DNA form, the CDR3 reads TGCAGTGCTAGTCCACAGGGGGCAGGTGAAAAACTGTTTTTT. Amino acids: CSASPQGAGEKLFF.

This clonotype was observed at least ten times. V usage is TRBV14 and J usage is TRBJ2-5; D unclear. Trimming removed 2 bases from V and 4 bases from J, with 5 bases in between. This CDR3 region has 12 residues. Germline V gene data show CDR1 as SGHDN and CDR2 as FVKESK. CDR3 DNA sequence: TGTGCCAGCAGCCAACTAGGAGAGACCCAGTACTTC. It codes for CASSQLGETQYF. The entire variable domain, with the rest obtained from reference TRBV14 and TRBJ2-5, is as follows: EAGVTQFPSHSVIEKGQTVTLRCDPISGHDNLYWYRRVMGKEIKFLLHFVKESKQDESGMPNNRFLAERTGGTYSTLKVQPAELEDSGVYFCASSQLGETQYFGPGTRLLVL.

Notes on this clonotype: This could be a read error, since a much larger clone is one nucleotide away. The chain combines TRBV27 with TRBJ2-2; 7 nucleotides line up with TRBD2. The CDR3 runs 16 residues. In germline, CDR1 is MNHEY, CDR2 SMNVEV (reference sequence). CDR3 region: CANSLRLAANTGELFF. The CDR3 DNA reads as TGTGCCAACAGTTTGAGGCTAGCGGCCAACACCGGGGAGCTGTTTTTT.

This clonotype showed up many times. This chain connects TRBV11-2 to TRBJ2-7; D perhaps matches TRBD2 (6 bases). The CDR3 totals 15 residues. Deletions cut 0 bases from V and 4 bases from J, with 13 bases between. Germline loops: CDR1 SGHAT, CDR2 FQNNGV. This CDR3 reads CASSLDSGSPYEQYF. In DNA form, the CDR3 reads TGTGCCAGCAGCTTAGATTCCGGGAGTCCTTACGAGCAGTACTTC. The variable domain in full, completed from reference TRBV11-2 and TRBJ2-7, reads EAGVAQSPRYKIIEKRQSVAFWCNPISGHATLYWYQQILGQGPKLLIQFQNNGVVDDSQLPKDRFSAERLKGVDSTLKIQPAKLEDSAVYLCASSLDSGSPYEQYFGPGTRLTVT.

This clonotype has ten or more counts. V is TRBV20-1 and J is TRBJ2-7, with D perhaps assigned TRBD1 or TRBD2 (5 bases each). Trimming took off 1 base at V and 6 bases at J, with 13 bases between the two ends. CDR3 size: 13 residues. Germline loops: CDR1 DFQATT, CDR2 SNEGSKA (reference sequence). CDR3 in amino acids: CSARAGPPVEQYF. The CDR3, as DNA: TGCAGTGCTAGAGCGGGGCCCCCCGTCGAGCAGTACTTC.

As concerns this clonotype: Just one base apart from a much larger clone, this may be a read error. This chain links TRBV30 with TRBJ1-5; a possible D gene is TRBD1 (5 bases). The CDR3 consists of 17 residues. Trimming took off 0 bases at V and 5 bases at J, with 20 bases between the two ends. Germline loops: CDR1 GTSNPN, CDR2 SVGIG (reference sequence). For the CDR3, the DNA is TGTGCCTGGAGTGTTGTCGTTGGGGGGACTTACCATCAGCCCCAGCATTTT. Encoded protein: CAWSVVVGGTYHQPQHF.

This clonotype was recorded many times. The chain combines TRBV24-1 with TRBJ1-2; 11 bases match TRBD1. V gave up 2 bases and J gave up 7 bases; unmatched junction bases: 5. Germline lookup yields CDR1 KGHDR and CDR2 SFDVKD. CDR3 size: 15 residues. Here the CDR3 reads CATSDWTGGRSGYTF. DNA for the CDR3: TGTGCCACCAGTGATTGGACAGGGGGCAGGTCTGGCTACACCTTC.

V is TRBV7-3 and J is TRBJ1-2; D remains unclear. The CDR3 is made up of 17 amino acids. Deletions cut 5 bases from V and 4 bases from J, with 23 bases between. Germline V gene lookup returns CDR1 SGHTA and CDR2 FQGTGA. CDR3 region: CASSIKRDARKTYGYTF. The CDR3 coding sequence is TGTGCCAGCAGCATAAAGCGAGACGCTCGAAAGACCTATGGCTACACCTTC.

The table lists this clonotype with many counts. The genes are TRBV9 and TRBJ2-2; D is undetermined. There are 12 residues in the CDR3. Trimming removed 3 bases from V and 7 bases from J, with 7 bases in between. CDR1 and CDR2 (germline): SGDLS, YYNGEE. CDR3 nucleotides: TGTGCCAGCAGCGCGGAACTCGGGGAGCTGTTTTTT. Translating gives CASSAELGELFF.